The present T cell receptor beta chain was sequenced within a study of technical replicates of blood from a few donors. Clones were sequenced by immunoSEQ multiplex PCR, and TCRdb holds only the in-frame ones, with some missing. The sample consists of under 90,000 clones, approximately 90% of them appearing once. CDR3 length: 12 residues. CDR1 and CDR2 (germline): LNHDA, SQIVND (reference sequence). V was clipped by 6 bases and J by 2 bases, with 7 bases between them. The chain recombines TRBV19 with TRBJ1-1, with D tentatively TRBD1 (5 bases). The sequenced sample consisted of T cells isolated from PBMCs. The clonotype comes from a human donor in good health. CDR3 coding DNA: TGTGCCAGTAGAGGACACAACACTGAAGCTTTCTTT. Translating it yields CASRGHNTEAFF.